Below are 18 T cell receptor beta chains sequenced from a single sample in a study of cytomegalovirus exposure and HLA in healthy donors. Primers included in the PCR were 60 Vbeta and 13 Jbeta primers. The table came from immunoSEQ multiplex PCR; TCRdb's copy has only in-frame clones and leaves some out. This sample has some 120,000 clones, with under 85% found just once. The specimen sequenced was PBMCs. The origin of the receptors is a woman in her fifties or sixties in good health and CMV-seropositive.

The CDR3 DNA reads TGCAGCGCTACGGGGGACCGGGAGGGCTACACCTTC. It codes for CSATGDREGYTF. The chain links TRBV29-1 to TRBJ1-2; the D gene is possibly TRBD1 (5 bases). The ends were cut back, 7 bases at V and 8 bases at J, with 17 bases in the middle. Per germline, CDR1 SQVTM and CDR2 ANQGSEA. This CDR3 is built from 12 residues.

The chain has TRBV7-2 and TRBJ2-3; a weak D match, TRBD2 (6 bases). CDR3 size: 16 residues. Between the trimmed V and J ends, which lost 5 bases and 2 bases, there was a span of 17 bases. Germline CDR1 and CDR2: SGHTA and FQGNSA. For the CDR3, the DNA is TGTGCCAGCAGCAGCCAAGGACTAAAACCCACAGATACGCAGTATTTT. Translation gives CASSSQGLKPTDTQYF.

The V gene is TRBV7-2, the J gene TRBJ1-2, with no clear D. Between the trimmed V and J ends, which lost 2 bases and 4 bases, there was a span of 11 bases. The CDR3 spans 14 residues. Germline V CDR1 and CDR2: SGHTA, FQGNSA. The DNA for the CDR3 is TGTGCCAGCAGCTTACGCCGCACCAGCTATGGCTACACCTTC. This encodes CASSLRRTSYGYTF.

The CDR3 reads CASSRKGLRQPQHF. The DNA for the CDR3 is TGTGCCAGCAGCAGAAAGGGGCTCAGGCAGCCCCAGCATTTT. This chain connects TRBV21-1 to TRBJ1-5; the table names TRBD1, a call not compared with the DNA. TRBV21-1 is classified as a pseudogene. The CDR3 is 14 residues long.

V usage is TRBV5-5 and J usage is TRBJ2-3, with 13 bases that match TRBD2. Germline-derived CDR1 and CDR2 are SGHKS and YYEKEE (reference sequence). The CDR3 runs to 19 residues. V gave up 3 bases and J gave up 2 bases; unmatched junction bases: 12. CDR3: CASSYELAGGGGVTDTQYF. The CDR3 nucleotides read TGTGCCAGCAGCTATGAACTAGCGGGGGGGGGTGGGGTCACAGATACGCAGTATTTT.

About this clone: Within the sample, other DNA sequences also encode this same CDR3. The chain is built from TRBV27 and TRBJ1-2; the D gene is possibly TRBD1 (5 bases). V lost 5 bases, J lost 5 bases, and 12 bases lay in between. Germline V CDR1 and CDR2: MNHEY, SMNVEV (reference sequence). CDR3 length: 13 amino acids. The CDR3 coding sequence is TGTGCCAGCAGTCCCACAGGCCCTTATGGCTACACCTTC. It encodes CASSPTGPYGYTF.

This sequence joins TRBV30 and TRBJ1-6; 10 nucleotides match TRBD1. The V gene's germline CDR1 is GTSNPN and CDR2 SVGIG (reference sequence). J was trimmed by 0 bases and V by 5 bases; bases with no gene match: 4. The CDR3 extends over 16 amino acids. The CDR3 coding sequence is TGTGCCTGGGGGACAGGGGCCTCCTCCTATAATTCACCCCTCCACTTT. This codes for CAWGTGASSYNSPLHF. Filled out from reference TRBV30 and TRBJ1-6, the complete variable domain reads SQTIHQWPATLVQPVGSPLSLECTVEGTSNPNLYWYRQAAGRGLQLLFYSVGIGQISSEVPQNLSASRPQDRQFILSSKKLLLSDSGFYLCAWGTGASSYNSPLHFGNGTRLTVT.

The V and J genes are TRBV10-3 and TRBJ2-7; 11 nucleotides align to TRBD1. In germline, CDR1 is ENHRY, CDR2 SYGVKD. V was pared by 9 bases and J by 5 bases, with 6 bases of the junction left unmatched. The CDR3 has 13 amino acids. The CDR3 DNA reads TGTGCCATAGAGGGGACAGGGGGTCACGAGCAGTACTTC. Translated: CAIEGTGGHEQYF.

This chain links TRBV18 with TRBJ1-1; no firm D call. Germline V gene sequence: CDR1 KGHSH, CDR2 LQKENI. Trimming shortened V by 4 bases and J by 1 base, and 4 bases separated the two germline ends. The length of the CDR3 is 12 residues. In DNA, the CDR3 is TGTGCCAGCTCACTCTCGAACACTGAAGCTTTCTTT. This translates into CASSLSNTEAFF. The full variable domain, rest sourced from reference TRBV18 and TRBJ1-1, is NAGVMQNPRHLVRRRGQEARLRCSPMKGHSHVYWYRQLPEEGLKFMVYLQKENIIDESGMPKERFSAEFPKEGPSILRIQQVVRGDSAAYFCASSLSNTEAFFGQGTRLTVV.

J is TRBJ1-1 and V is TRBV11-2; 11 nucleotides line up with TRBD1. The CDR3 is 19 amino acids. V lost 0 bases and J lost 0; bases outside the gene matches: 9. Germline V CDR1 and CDR2: SGHAT, FQNNGV. The CDR3 sequence: CASSLDSGGQGVMNTEAFF. The CDR3 DNA reads TGTGCCAGCAGCTTAGATAGTGGGGGACAGGGGGTAATGAACACTGAAGCTTTCTTT.

This clone occurred once. V usage is TRBV9 and J usage is TRBJ2-1; 7 bases align to TRBD2. The CDR3 contains 15 residues. J gave up 7 bases and V 2 bases, and 9 bases lay outside the gene matches. In germline, CDR1 is SGDLS, CDR2 YYNGEE. The CDR3 region is CASSVNGGTGNEQFF. The CDR3 coding sequence is TGTGCCAGCAGCGTGAACGGGGGGACGGGAAATGAGCAGTTCTTC. Variable domain in full (rest from reference TRBV9 and TRBJ2-1): DSGVTQTPKHLITATGQRVTLRCSPRSGDLSVYWYQQSLDQGLQFLIQYYNGEERAKGNILERFSAQQFPDLHSELNLSSLELGDSALYFCASSVNGGTGNEQFFGPGTRLTVL.

This clone came up once. V and J are TRBV6-1 and TRBJ1-1; TRBD1 agrees at 11 bases. Trimming at V came to 6 bases and at J to 7 bases, leaving 4 bases not matched to a gene. The germline CDR1 and CDR2 sequences are MNHNS and SASEGT. The CDR3 extends over 13 amino acids. This CDR3 is CASRRTGGNEAFF. The CDR3 DNA is TGTGCCAGCAGGCGGACAGGGGGCAATGAAGCTTTCTTT.

The J gene is TRBJ2-1, the V gene TRBV6-5; D possibly corresponds to TRBD2 (5 bases). This CDR3 has 15 residues. The V end was cut by 7 bases, the J end by 4 bases, with 17 bases between. Germline values: CDR1 MNHEY, CDR2 SVGAGI. Written as DNA, the CDR3 is TGTGCCAGCACCAAACACCCGGGGAGTTACAATGAGCAGTTCTTC. This encodes CASTKHPGSYNEQFF.

The CDR3 DNA reads as TGTGCCAGCAGCCAAGAAACAGGCTCTGGGGCCAACGTCCTGACTTTC. Its protein is CASSQETGSGANVLTF. The chain employs TRBV4-2 and TRBJ2-6; weak D call: TRBD1 (5 bases). Germline CDR1 LGHNA, CDR2 YNFKEQ. The V end was cut by 0 bases, the J end by 0 bases, with 6 bases between. The CDR3 extends over 16 amino acids.

The V and J genes are TRBV30 and TRBJ2-6; the D gene is possibly TRBD1 (6 bases). The CDR3 length is 14 residues. Trimming removed 3 bases at V and 2 bases at J, with 8 bases between. Germline V gene data show CDR1 as GTSNPN and CDR2 as SVGIG (reference sequence). CDR3: CAWSPGAGANVLTF. DNA for the CDR3: TGTGCCTGGAGCCCAGGGGCTGGGGCCAACGTCCTGACTTTC.

The chain has TRBV29-1 and TRBJ2-1; no clear D. The CDR3 is 12 residues long. Trimming shortened V by 4 bases and J by 6 bases, and 10 bases separated the two germline ends. Germline V gene data show CDR1 as SQVTM and CDR2 as ANQGSEA. DNA of the CDR3: TGCAGCGTTGGCGGCAGCCCCAATGAGCAGTTCTTC. Protein sequence: CSVGGSPNEQFF.

The chain joins TRBV19 to TRBJ1-5, with TRBD1 matching 7 bases. The CDR3 totals 14 residues. Germline V gene sequence: CDR1 LNHDA, CDR2 SQIVND (reference sequence). The junction had 8 bases not matched to a gene; V was cut back by 6 bases and J by 6 bases. Written as DNA, the CDR3 is TGTGCCAGTAGGGCGGACAGGCGGGCTCAGCCCCAGCATTTT. Its protein product is CASRADRRAQPQHF.

J is TRBJ1-1 and V is TRBV2; D is perhaps TRBD1 (6 bases). The CDR3 extends over 13 amino acids. CDR1 and CDR2 from the germline V gene are SNHLY and FYNNEI. With 8 bases removed from V and 4 bases from J, the gap between germline ends came to 14 bases. Written as DNA, the CDR3 is TGTGCCAGCCATCCGACAGGCATCACTGAAGCTTTCTTT. Amino acids: CASHPTGITEAFF.